This T cell receptor (beta chain) was observed in a study of cytomegalovirus exposure and HLA in healthy donors. General study points: Reportedly, fewer N-insertions than the 666-donor mean appeared in an Asian-associated ancestry cluster in a later analysis. Follow-up analysis later connected one missense variant in DCLRE1C with trimming of TCR beta V- and J-genes. The investigators catalogued 150 to 200 TCR beta chains as cytomegalovirus-associated.

CDR3 size: 15 residues. Germline V gene lookup returns CDR1 KGHSH and CDR2 LQKENI. Trimming took off 2 bases at V and 0 bases at J, with 9 bases between the two ends. Only one count was recorded for this clone. Its antigen remains unknown. In the PCR, 60 Vbeta and 13 Jbeta primers were used. Clones were read by immunoSEQ multiplex PCR, and TCRdb kept only the in-frame ones, dropping some. The data hold more than 65,000 clones, with 60% to 80% observed a single time. Sequencing input: PBMCs. The source of this sequence is a woman aged 35 to 49 in good health and CMV-seropositive. The V gene is TRBV18, the J gene TRBJ2-3, with D hard to call. CDR3 loop: CASSPWRPSTDTQYF. The DNA of the CDR3 is TGTGCCAGCTCACCATGGCGGCCAAGCACAGATACGCAGTATTTT.